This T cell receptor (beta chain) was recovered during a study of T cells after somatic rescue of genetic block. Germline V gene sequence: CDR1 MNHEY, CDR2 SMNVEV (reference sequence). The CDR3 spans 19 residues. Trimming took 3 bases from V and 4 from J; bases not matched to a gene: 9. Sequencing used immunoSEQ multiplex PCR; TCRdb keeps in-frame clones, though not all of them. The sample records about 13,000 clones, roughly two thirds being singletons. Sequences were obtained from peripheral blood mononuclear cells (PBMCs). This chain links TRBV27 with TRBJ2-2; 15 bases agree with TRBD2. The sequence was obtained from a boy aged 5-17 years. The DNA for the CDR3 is TGTGCCAGCAGTTTTCTGGGACTAGCGGGAGGAGGGGGCACCGGGGAGCTGTTTTTT. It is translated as CASSFLGLAGGGGTGELFF.